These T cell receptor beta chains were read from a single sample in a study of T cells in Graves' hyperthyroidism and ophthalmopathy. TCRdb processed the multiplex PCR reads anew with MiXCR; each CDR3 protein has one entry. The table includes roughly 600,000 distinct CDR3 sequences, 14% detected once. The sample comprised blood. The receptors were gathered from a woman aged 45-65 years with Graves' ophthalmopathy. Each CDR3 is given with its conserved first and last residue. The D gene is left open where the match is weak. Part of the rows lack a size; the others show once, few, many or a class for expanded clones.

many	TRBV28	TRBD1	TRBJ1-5	CASSLDRDDQPQHF	TGTGCCAGCAGTTTAGACAGGGACGATCAGCCCCAGCATTTT
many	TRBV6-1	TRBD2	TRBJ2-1	CASSTLAGENNEQFF	TGTGCCAGCAGTACCCTAGCGGGAGAAAACAATGAGCAGTTCTTC
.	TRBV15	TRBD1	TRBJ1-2	CATTGGNDYGYTF	TGTGCCACCACAGGGGGTAACGACTATGGCTACACCTTC
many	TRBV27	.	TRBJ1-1	CASSPRDLFTEAFF	TGTGCCAGCAGTCCCCGGGATCTGTTCACTGAAGCTTTCTTT
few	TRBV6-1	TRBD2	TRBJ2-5	CASCLAGPQETQYF	TGTGCCAGCTGTCTAGCGGGCCCCCAAGAGACCCAGTACTTC
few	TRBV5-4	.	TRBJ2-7	CASSLDRHSAYEQYF	TGTGCCAGCAGCTTGGATCGACATTCCGCCTACGAGCAGTACTTC
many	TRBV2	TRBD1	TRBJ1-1	CASSDRTGVYGEAFF	TGTGCCAGCAGTGATAGGACAGGGGTTTACGGTGAAGCTTTCTTT
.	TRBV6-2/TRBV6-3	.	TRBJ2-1	CASSTTLTSYNEQFF	TGTGCCAGCAGTACTACTCTCACTTCCTACAATGAGCAGTTCTTC
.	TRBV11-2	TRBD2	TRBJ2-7	CASSLELGGVSYEQYF	TGTGCCAGCAGCTTAGAGCTCGGGGGGGTCTCCTACGAGCAGTACTTC
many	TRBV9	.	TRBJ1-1	CASSVEPWNTEAFF	TGTGCCAGCAGCGTCGAACCCTGGAACACTGAAGCTTTCTTT
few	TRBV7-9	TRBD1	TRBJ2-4	CASSTDRGQAKNIQYF	TGTGCCAGCAGCACGGACAGGGGCCAAGCCAAAAACATTCAGTACTTC
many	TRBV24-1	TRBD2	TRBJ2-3	CATSEGGSGTDTQYF	TGTGCCACCAGTGAGGGGGGGTCCGGCACAGATACGCAGTATTTT
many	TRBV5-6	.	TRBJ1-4	CASSYQGNNEKLFF	TGTGCCAGCAGCTACCAGGGCAATAATGAAAAACTGTTTTTT